This paragraph reports one T cell receptor beta chain. This entry comes from a study of blood T cell repertoires in COVID-19. Original processing methods: Estimation of nucleated cell counts was performed using reference gene primer amplification. Measured with immunoSEQ multiplex PCR; TCRdb has only the in-frame clones, and not every one. The D gene and trimming were derived from the DNA, and the V and J assignments and clone size from that table. The table has roughly 220,000 clones, around nine tenths seen once. V dropped 4 bases and J dropped 4 bases, with 17 bases sitting between them. The CDR3 consists of 16 residues. The germline gives CDR1 ENHRY, CDR2 SYGVKD.

The J gene is TRBJ1-3, the V gene TRBV10-3; TRBD1 might be the D (6 bases). The clonotype was recovered from a woman aged 50 to 60 with acute COVID-19. The sequenced sample was PBMCs or T cells enriched from blood (not recorded which). The chain's CDR3 is CAISGGWQGSGNTIYF. The CDR3 region has the DNA TGTGCCATCAGTGGCGGTTGGCAGGGGAGCGGAAACACCATATATTTT.